This T cell receptor (beta chain) is from a study of regulatory T cells in long-lasting Graves disease. Across the study: Persistent Graves' disease denoted over 5 years of antithyroid drugs plus positive TSH receptor antibodies. Study-wide points: A greater number of public clonotypes (about 2,900) was shared by persistent patients than by new patients (about 880).

Library construction for TCR beta used iRepertoire HTBI primers and Arm-PCR of CDR3 regions. Using its own MiXCR run on the multiplex PCR reads, TCRdb lists one record per CDR3 protein. Among a few hundred thousand distinct CDR3 sequences, more than 20% were seen once, and the ten largest hold 25% to 30%. Time point of the sample: persistent/refractory GD, antithyroid drugs over 5 years with positive TRAb. There was RNA extracted from PBMCs, and the TCR library was made from it. A peripheral blood sample, roughly 9.8 milliliters in volume, was drawn into EDTA tubes. Concerning this clonotype: Its antigen is still unknown.

The specimen comprised peripheral blood mononuclear cells (PBMCs), sampled when the disease was refractory, from a patient treated with antithyroid drugs. This receptor was obtained from a woman in her forties with Graves disease.

The CDR3 loop is CATLTSGDQETQYF. The CDR3 region has the DNA TGTGCCACCCTGACTAGCGGAGATCAAGAGACCCAGTACTTC. V usage is TRBV6-1 and J usage is TRBJ2-5, with 9 bases lining up with TRBD2. The germline V gene has CDR1 MNHNS and CDR2 SASEGT. The CDR3 runs 14 residues. The junction had 8 bases not matched to a gene; V was cut back by 10 bases and J by 2 bases.